The present entry profiles one TCR beta chain with its context. This entry is derived from a study of blood T cell repertoires in COVID-19. At the level of the study: Sites in the United States, Italy and Spain provided acute and convalescent COVID-19 samples. In each case, the material was cDNA or gDNA derived from T cells, B-cell-depleted T cells, or PBMCs.

V dropped 2 bases and J dropped 2 bases, with 9 bases sitting between them. CDR3 length: 14 amino acids. CDR1 GTSNPN and CDR2 SVGIG come from the germline V gene (reference sequence). Per the original methods: Quantification of nucleated cells was approximated via reference gene primer amplification. Sequencing used immunoSEQ multiplex PCR; TCRdb keeps in-frame clones, though not all of them. The V and J calls and clone size come from that table; D and trimming were worked out from the DNA. The data hold around 450,000 clones, with about 89% observed a single time. Sequenced sample: peripheral blood. This clonotype was obtained from a woman aged 30 to 39 with acute or convalescent COVID-19. J is TRBJ1-4 and V is TRBV30, with a possible D match to TRBD1 (6 bases). The CDR3 nucleotides read TGTGCCTGGAGTTCTGGACAGACTAATGAAAAACTGTTTTTT. Residues: CAWSSGQTNEKLFF. Supplemented by reference TRBV30 and TRBJ1-4, the full variable domain reads SQTIHQWPATLVQPVGSPLSLECTVEGTSNPNLYWYRQAAGRGLQLLFYSVGIGQISSEVPQNLSASRPQDRQFILSSKKLLLSDSGFYLCAWSSGQTNEKLFFGSGTQLSVL.